The present T cell receptor (beta chain) was sequenced within a study of blood T cell repertoires in COVID-19 (dated by TCRdb to about 2020). In the study overall: Samples covering the acute and convalescent phases of COVID-19 were provided by collaborators in the United States, Italy and Spain. The samples were drawn from two sources: the first 160 participants of the ongoing ImmuneRACE study, and 950 to 1,500 subjects contributed by 6 global collaborators. Deeply sampled blood TCRbeta repertoires from subjects exposed to, actively infected with, or recovered from COVID-19 were included in the dataset. Where HLA class I and class II types were available, the types were taken from metadata supplied by the sample provider, not from assay-based typing. The repertoires were released in a freely available public database meant as a resource for research on the immune response to SARS-CoV-2. The prospective study material was composed of cDNA or gDNA derived from T cells, B-cell-depleted T cells, or PBMCs. Sample metadata almost always included a de-identified subject ID, COVID-19 status, age in years and sex.

What the authors observed across the whole study: The amount of clinical and demographic metadata varied by source and participant and was provided uncurated.

As to this clone: What this receptor recognizes is not known. No per-base quality is available; no much larger clone lies one base away.

The immunoSEQ Assay, a bias-controlled multiplex PCR, was used to amplify TCRbeta CDR3 regions from genomic DNA. The original methods were these. Nucleated cell counts per sample were estimated from amplification of reference gene primers within the assay. To quantify the absolute abundance of each unique TCRbeta CDR3 rearrangement, sequence reads were collapsed and filtered. For each sample, productive Simpson clonality was calculated as the square root of Simpson's diversity index across productive rearrangements. TCRdb stores this immuneACCESS table with in-frame sequences only. Part of the clones is absent; in the studies checked, under half of the shortfall reflects unresolved V genes, and no reason is known for the rest. V and J calls and clone size are as listed in that table; D and trimming were resolved from the DNA. The sample profile shows 250,000 or so clones; less than 90% of them were found once. The ten biggest clones cover less than 5% of the sample.

Whole blood was collected in K2EDTA tubes by collaborating institutions according to the institutions' own protocols. For TCRbeta analysis, collaborators shipped samples in one of three forms: frozen whole blood, isolated PBMCs, or DNA extracted from either of those sample types. This clonotype was obtained from a man in his fifties or sixties with acute or convalescent COVID-19. Specimen: peripheral blood.

CDR3 sequence: CASSSGQGSYEQYF. The sequenced DNA is TGTGCCAGCAGTTCCGGACAGGGTAGCTACGAGCAGTACTTC. The sequence is built from TRBV2 and TRBJ2-7; TRBD1 matches 8 bases in the middle. V is cut back by 5 bases and J by 3 bases, with 6 bases in the junction unmatched. The CDR3 starts with the cysteine, ends with the phenylalanine, and has 14 residues. The kept DNA is CDR3 alone, 42 bases in frame from the first base. Taken from the germline V gene, the CDR1 and CDR2 loops are SNHLY and FYNNEI.